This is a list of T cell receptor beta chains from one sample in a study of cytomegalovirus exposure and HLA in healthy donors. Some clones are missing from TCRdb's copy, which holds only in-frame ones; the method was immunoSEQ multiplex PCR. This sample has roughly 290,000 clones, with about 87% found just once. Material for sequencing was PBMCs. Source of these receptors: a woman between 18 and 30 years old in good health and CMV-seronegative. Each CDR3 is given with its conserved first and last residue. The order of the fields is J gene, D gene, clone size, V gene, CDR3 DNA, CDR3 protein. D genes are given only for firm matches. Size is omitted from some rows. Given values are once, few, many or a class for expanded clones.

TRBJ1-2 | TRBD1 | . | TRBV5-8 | TGTGCCAGCAGCTTGGTTACCGGGACAGGGAACTATGGCTACACCTTC | CASSLVTGTGNYGYTF
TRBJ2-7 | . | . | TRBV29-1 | TGCAGCGTGGAGGGATCAGGCGAGCAGTACTTC | CSVEGSGEQYF
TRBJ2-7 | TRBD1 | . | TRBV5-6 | TGTGCCAGCAGCTTGGTGGGACAGGGGGTTTACGAGCAGTACTTC | CASSLVGQGVYEQYF
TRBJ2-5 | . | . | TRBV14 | TGTGCCAGCAGCCATCTGGGGTGGGAGCAGTACTTC | CASSHLGWEQYF
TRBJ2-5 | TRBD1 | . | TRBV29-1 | TGCAGCGTCCTCCGGGACAGTCAAGAGACCCAGTACTTC | CSVLRDSQETQYF
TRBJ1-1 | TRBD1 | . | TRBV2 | TGTACCAGCAGTGGACAGGGGGCGATAGGCACTGAAGCTTTCTTT | CTSSGQGAIGTEAFF
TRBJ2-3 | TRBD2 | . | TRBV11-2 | TGTGCCAGCAGCCTAACAGGGCTAGCGGGGGGAACAGATACGCAGTATTTT | CASSLTGLAGGTDTQYF
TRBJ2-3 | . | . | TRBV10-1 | TGCGCCAGCAGTGAGTCGCGGGGACCCACAGATACGCAGTATTTT | CASSESRGPTDTQYF
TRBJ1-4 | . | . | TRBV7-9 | TGTGCCAGCAGCTTAGAGAGGAGAACAACTAATGAAAAACTGTTTTTT | CASSLERRTTNEKLFF
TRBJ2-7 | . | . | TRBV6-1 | TGTGCCAGCAGTGGGGTTGGGCGGGGCGAGCAGTACTTC | CASSGVGRGEQYF
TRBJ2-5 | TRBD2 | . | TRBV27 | TGTGCCAGCAGTTTAGAAACGGGGGGTAAGACCCAGTACTTC | CASSLETGGKTQYF
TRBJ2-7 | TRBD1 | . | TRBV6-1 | TGTGCCAGCAACACGGGACAGGGAGTGAACGAGCAGTACTTC | CASNTGQGVNEQYF
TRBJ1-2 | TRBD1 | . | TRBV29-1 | TGCAGCGTGCGGGACAGGGAGACCTATGGCTACACCTTC | CSVRDRETYGYTF
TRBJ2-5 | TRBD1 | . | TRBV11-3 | TGTGCCAGCAGCCTAGGGGGCAGCCAAGAGACCCAGTACTTC | CASSLGGSQETQYF
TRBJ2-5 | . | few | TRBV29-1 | TGCAGCGTCTCGCAAGGGGGGGGGCAAGAGACCCAGTACTTC | CSVSQGGGQETQYF
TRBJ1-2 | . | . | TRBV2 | TGTGCCAGCAGTGGTGTGACAGGCCTCTATCATGGCTACACCTTC | CASSGVTGLYHGYTF
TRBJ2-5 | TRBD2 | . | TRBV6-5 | TGTGCCAGCAGCGGACTAGCGGGGCTTCAAGAGACCCAGTACTTC | CASSGLAGLQETQYF
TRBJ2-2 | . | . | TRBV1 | TGCACCAGCAGCCACTCTAGCGGGGCAGCGAACACCGGGGAGCTGTTTTTT | CTSSHSSGAANTGELFF
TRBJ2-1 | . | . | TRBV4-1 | TGCGCCAGCAGCCAAGATCACGGCAATGAGCAGTTCTTC | CASSQDHGNEQFF
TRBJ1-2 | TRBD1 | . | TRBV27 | TGTGCCAGCAGTTTTATAGGGGGCCGCCATGGCTACACCTTC | CASSFIGGRHGYTF
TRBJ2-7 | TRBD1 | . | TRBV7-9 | TGTTCCAGCAGCTTTGGACAGGCGGCCTACGAGCAGTACTTC | CSSSFGQAAYEQYF
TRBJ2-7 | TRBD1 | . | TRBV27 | TGTGCCAGTAATTCCGGGACAGGGGGGATCTACGAGCAGTACTTC | CASNSGTGGIYEQYF
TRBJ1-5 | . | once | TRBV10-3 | TGTGCCATCGCGGAGGGTCAGACTTATCAGCCCCAGCATTTT | CAIAEGQTYQPQHF
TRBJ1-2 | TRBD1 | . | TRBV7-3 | TGTGCCAGCAGCTTTCTCGGACAGGGGGCGGAAGGCTACACCTTC | CASSFLGQGAEGYTF
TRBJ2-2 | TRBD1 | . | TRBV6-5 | TGTGCCAGCAGTTGGACGGACAGGATGGGTCCCGGGGAGCTGTTTTTT | CASSWTDRMGPGELFF
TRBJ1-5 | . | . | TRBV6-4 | TGTGCCAGCATCCTAGGAGGCAGTCTGCATTTT | CASILGGSLHF